These T cell receptor beta chains were read from a single sample in a study of radiotherapy plus CTLA-4 blockade in lung cancer. The method was immunoSEQ multiplex PCR; TCRdb's version includes in-frame clones alone and lacks a portion of them. The sample records roughly 110,000 clones, approximately 81% being singletons. The sample in question was peripheral blood, obtained from a patient treated with radiotherapy plus ipilimumab. The receptors derive from a human donor with non-small cell lung cancer that progressed on radiotherapy plus ipilimumab. Some clones in this sample may be carry-over from other donors' samples. The CDR3 runs from the conserved cysteine through the conserved F or W. Only some rows state a clone size, as once, few, many or a class for expanded clones.

TRBJ1-4 | TRBV11-1 | - | CASSLFDNVNEKLFF
TRBJ2-3 | TRBV5-1 | - | CASTPTASTDTQYF
TRBJ2-3 | TRBV11-2 | once | CASSLVPTSGGFNTQYF
TRBJ2-5 | TRBV29-1 | few | CSVEDLQGRGETQYF
TRBJ1-4 | TRBV19 | few | CASSKSGRTNEKLFF
TRBJ1-6 | TRBV29-1 | - | CSVKENRGRLSPLHF
TRBJ1-1 | TRBV4-2 | few | CASSQLRGKEAFF
TRBJ2-3 | TRBV2 | - | CASSLLGQGGTDTQYF
TRBJ1-5 | TRBV28 | once | CASRPSLQGGNQPQHF
TRBJ1-4 | TRBV2 | few | CASSAGASRVRTNEKLFF
TRBJ1-2 | TRBV4-2 | - | CASSHPQDYGYTF
TRBJ2-7 | TRBV7-3 | - | CASSPPGSNEQYF
TRBJ1-5 | TRBV6-1 | - | CASSRQPQQPQHF
TRBJ1-2 | TRBV19 | - | CASSTLATGNYGYTF
TRBJ1-3 | TRBV18 | - | CASSQGTTGNTIYF
TRBJ2-1 | TRBV6-4 | - | CASSAGGQDEQFF
TRBJ2-7 | TRBV5-1 | few | CASSLTWGQDEQYF
TRBJ2-2 | TRBV27 | - | CASSLRDNRNTGELFF
TRBJ1-2 | TRBV7-9 | - | CASSSPIRTEQYGYTF
TRBJ2-7 | TRBV6-6 | once | CASSAGQGYSYEQYF
TRBJ2-1 | TRBV11-2 | - | CASSINPFRGSSYNEQFF
TRBJ2-5 | TRBV19 | - | CASSMDRGQTQYF
TRBJ2-2 | TRBV5-8 | - | CASPHDSAGLSGELFF
TRBJ2-3 | TRBV11-2 | - | CASSRDLRGTQYF
TRBJ2-3 | TRBV11-3 | few | CASSSPGTDTQYF